This passage covers 27 T cell receptor beta chains from one sample sequenced in a study of cytomegalovirus exposure and HLA in healthy donors. The primer mix had 60 Vbeta and 13 Jbeta primers. The assay was immunoSEQ multiplex PCR, and TCRdb's table has in-frame clones only and misses some. Among 35,000 to 45,000 clones, around 58% were seen once, and the ten largest hold around 12%. Sequences were obtained from PBMCs. The receptors derive from a man aged 55 to 70 in good health and CMV-seropositive.

The V gene is TRBV27, the J gene TRBJ2-5, with 7 bases identical to TRBD1. Germline CDR1 MNHEY, CDR2 SMNVEV (reference sequence). The CDR3 has 13 residues. V lost 10 bases and J lost 7; bases outside the gene matches: 12. This CDR3 reads CATSGQPGGTQYF. For the CDR3, the DNA is TGTGCCACGTCGGGACAGCCCGGAGGGACCCAGTACTTC.

This chain uses TRBV19 with TRBJ2-4; 9 bases align to TRBD1. Looked up from germline, CDR1 is LNHDA and CDR2 is SQIVND (reference sequence). This CDR3 is built from 18 residues. J gave up 2 bases and V 5 bases, and 13 bases lay outside the gene matches. CDR3 sequence (DNA): TGTGCCAGTAGTCTCGCCCGGGACAGGGTTTCGACCAAAAACATTCAGTACTTC. This translates into CASSLARDRVSTKNIQYF.

The V and J genes are TRBV7-9 and TRBJ2-5; D call uncertain. CDR1 and CDR2 (germline): SEHNR, FQNEAQ (reference sequence). The V end lost 1 base, the J end lost 1 base, and 7 bases lay between the germline ends. The CDR3 runs 14 residues. DNA of the CDR3: TGTGCCAGCAGCTTAGTCCGGGTCCAAGAGACCCAGTACTTC. It yields the protein CASSLVRVQETQYF.

The chain employs TRBV7-2 and TRBJ2-1, with 7 bases that match TRBD2. Trimming cost V 1 base and J 0 bases; bases outside gene matches: 6. The CDR3 is 17 residues long. CDR1 is SGHTA, CDR2 FQGNSA, per germline. The CDR3 loop reads CASSLDAGVASYNEQFF. CDR3 in DNA: TGTGCCAGCAGCTTAGATGCGGGAGTCGCCTCCTACAATGAGCAGTTCTTC.

The gene calls are TRBV6-5 and TRBJ1-5, with no clear D. Per the germline V gene, CDR1 is MNHEY and CDR2 is SVGAGI. CDR3 length: 14 residues. V shed 5 bases and J shed 5 bases, with 13 bases lying between them. In nucleotides, the CDR3 is TGTGCCAGCAGTCCACGGGGTGGGCATCAGCCCCAGCATTTT. Translated, it gives CASSPRGGHQPQHF.

This clone was seen a few times. The chain carries TRBV7-2 and TRBJ1-1; 8 bases line up with TRBD1. This CDR3 spans 15 amino acids. V lost 7 bases and J lost 1; bases outside the gene matches: 8. From germline, CDR1 is SGHTA and CDR2 FQGNSA. The CDR3 DNA is TGTGCCAGCACCCTGGACAGGGCTACGAACACTGAAGCTTTCTTT. It translates to CASTLDRATNTEAFF.

Note on this clone: The junction and the germline gene differ at one end; a read error may be behind it. The chain employs TRBV7-9 and TRBJ1-4; the D gene is possibly TRBD1 (6 bases). The CDR3 runs to 14 residues. The V gene's germline CDR1 is SEHNR and CDR2 FQNEAQ (reference sequence). In nucleotides, the CDR3 is TGTTCCAGCAGCTCCGTGGGGGCCGGCGAAAAACTGTTTTTT. Its protein product is CSSSSVGAGEKLFF. Full variable domain (remainder filled in from reference TRBV7-9 and TRBJ1-4): DTGVSQNPRHKITKRGQNVTFRCDPISEHNRLYWYRQTLGQGPEFLTYFQNEAQLEKSRLLSDRFSAERPKGSFSTLEIQRTEQGDSAMYLCSSSSVGAGEKLFFGSGTQLSVL.

This clone was seen more than once but under ten times. V is TRBV4-2 and J is TRBJ1-3; 7 bases match TRBD1. J gave up 3 bases and V 0 bases, and 5 bases lay outside the gene matches. This CDR3 spans 16 amino acids. Germline values: CDR1 LGHNA, CDR2 YNFKEQ. Here the CDR3 DNA reads TGTGCCAGCAGCCAAGACCCACAGGGGTATGGAAACACCATATATTTT. This encodes CASSQDPQGYGNTIYF.

This chain links TRBV18 with TRBJ2-3, with 8 bases matching TRBD1. CDR1 and CDR2 (germline): KGHSH, LQKENI. The CDR3 spans 17 residues. V shed 1 base, J shed 5 bases, and the junction held 11 bases outside the gene matches. The CDR3: CASSPRTGQVRGDTQYF. DNA for the CDR3: TGTGCCAGCTCACCACGTACGGGACAGGTCCGGGGAGATACGCAGTATTTT.

The chain is built from TRBV5-1 and TRBJ2-7, with 8 bases lining up with TRBD2. The CDR3 covers 15 residues. V shed 0 bases, J shed 2 bases, and the junction held 4 bases outside the gene matches. Germline assignment: CDR1 SGHRS and CDR2 YFSETQ. The CDR3 DNA is TGCGCCAGCAGCTTGGGACTAGCGAATCCCTACGAGCAGTACTTC. Encoded protein: CASSLGLANPYEQYF.

V usage is TRBV6-5 and J usage is TRBJ1-1; D is ambiguous. V was trimmed by 8 bases and J by 1 base, leaving 8 bases between them. CDR1 and CDR2 from the germline V gene are MNHEY and SVGAGI. CDR3 length: 12 residues. This CDR3 reads CASFAENTEAFF. The CDR3, as DNA: TGTGCCAGCTTTGCAGAGAACACTGAAGCTTTCTTT.

The J gene is TRBJ2-5, the V gene TRBV5-1; D gene unclear. V lost 0 bases and J 4 bases, leaving 4 bases between the germline ends. The CDR3 has 12 amino acids. Germline V gene sequence: CDR1 SGHRS, CDR2 YFSETQ. This CDR3 reads CASSLASETQYF. The DNA for the CDR3 is TGCGCCAGCAGCTTGGCCTCAGAGACCCAGTACTTC.

The chain links TRBV29-1 to TRBJ2-7; maybe TRBD2 (5 bases). Per the germline V gene, CDR1 is SQVTM and CDR2 is ANQGSEA. CDR3 size: 12 residues. V was cut by 6 bases and J by 2 bases, with 11 bases left in between. CDR3 loop: CSVKEDTYEQYF. CDR3 DNA: TGCAGCGTCAAGGAGGATACCTACGAGCAGTACTTC.

The J gene is TRBJ2-2, the V gene TRBV2; D possibly corresponds to TRBD1 (7 bases). The CDR3 is made up of 18 amino acids. Looked up from germline, CDR1 is SNHLY and CDR2 is FYNNEI. V lost 6 bases and J lost 0, with 20 bases in between. Here the CDR3 reads CASRGALGRGANTGELFF. The CDR3 DNA reads TGTGCCAGCAGAGGGGCCTTGGGCAGGGGGGCGAACACCGGGGAGCTGTTTTTT. The full variable domain, with the rest looked up from reference TRBV2 and TRBJ2-2, is EPEVTQTPSHQVTQMGQEVILRCVPISNHLYFYWYRQILGQKVEFLVSFYNNEISEKSEIFDDQFSVERPDGSNFTLKIRSTKLEDSAMYFCASRGALGRGANTGELFFGEGSRLTVL.

The chain uses TRBV7-3 and TRBJ2-1; TRBD2 agrees at 8 bases. This CDR3 is built from 21 residues. Trimming at V came to 2 bases and at J to 6 bases, leaving 24 bases not matched to a gene. The germline gives CDR1 SGHTA, CDR2 FQGTGA. As DNA, the CDR3 is TGTGCCAGCAGCTTATTCTCATTTCCCCGGGCGGCGGGAGGTCTCGGCAATGAGCAGTTCTTC. It translates to CASSLFSFPRAAGGLGNEQFF.

The V and J genes are TRBV6-4 and TRBJ1-1; D unclear. V lost 5 bases, J lost 4 bases, and 11 bases lay in between. Germline V CDR1 and CDR2: MRHNA, SNTAGT. The CDR3 runs to 13 residues. Written as DNA, the CDR3 is TGTGCCAGCAGTCTATCTACGGGCACTGAAGCTTTCTTT. Its protein is CASSLSTGTEAFF.

This chain uses TRBV6-1 with TRBJ2-1, with D possibly TRBD2 on 6 matching bases. Per the germline V gene, CDR1 is MNHNS and CDR2 is SASEGT. Trimming removed 6 bases at V and 4 bases at J, with 16 bases between. The CDR3 spans 15 residues. The CDR3 coding sequence is TGTGCCAGCAGCTATAAATCCGGGACTTACAATGAGCAGTTCTTC. This codes for CASSYKSGTYNEQFF.

This clone appeared a few times. This chain connects TRBV2 to TRBJ2-2; the D gene is possibly TRBD2 (5 bases). CDR1 and CDR2 (germline): SNHLY, FYNNEI. The V end was cut by 6 bases, the J end by 6 bases, with 14 bases between. The CDR3 loop spans 14 amino acids. The CDR3, as DNA: TGTGCCAGCAGACCTACGCCCGGGGCCGGGGAGCTGTTTTTT. As protein: CASRPTPGAGELFF.

The V call is TRBV29-1, the J call TRBJ2-1, with 7 positions matching TRBD2. Germline V CDR1 and CDR2: SQVTM, ANQGSEA. With 5 bases clipped from V and 0 bases from J, the junction kept 10 bases outside the gene matches. The CDR3 has 16 amino acids. CDR3 nucleotides: TGCAGCGTTCTAACGGGCCTAGCGGTCTCCTACAATGAGCAGTTCTTC. This sequence encodes CSVLTGLAVSYNEQFF.

The chain employs TRBV25-1 and TRBJ1-2; possible D gene TRBD1, 5 bases. Germline V gene lookup returns CDR1 MGHDK and CDR2 SYGVNS. The V end lost 4 bases, the J end lost 8 bases, and 14 bases lay between the germline ends. CDR3 size: 13 residues. CDR3 sequence: CASSGTRVGGYTF. The CDR3 region has the DNA TGTGCCAGCAGTGGGACAAGGGTTGGGGGCTACACCTTC.

The chain links TRBV10-1 to TRBJ2-1; 10 positions match TRBD2. Losses at the gene ends were 5 bases for V and 7 bases for J; bases not matched to a gene: 5. Germline V gives CDR1 WNHNN, CDR2 SYGVQD (reference sequence). The CDR3 totals 14 residues. CDR3 nucleotides: TGCGCCAGCAGTTCGAGCGGGAGGGAAAATGAGCAGTTCTTC. Translation: CASSSSGRENEQFF.

This clone was counted many times. The J gene is TRBJ2-3, the V gene TRBV7-2; the D gene is possibly TRBD2 (5 bases). Trimming took 5 bases from V and 2 from J, leaving 11 bases between them. In germline, CDR1 is SGHTA, CDR2 FQGNSA. This CDR3 region has 14 residues. The CDR3 loop is CASSQTTSTDTQYF. The DNA of the CDR3 is TGTGCCAGCAGCCAGACTACATCCACAGATACGCAGTATTTT.

The chain has TRBV5-6 and TRBJ2-1, with 7 bases matching TRBD2. V gave up 7 bases and J gave up 3 bases; unmatched junction bases: 19. CDR1 SGHDT and CDR2 YYEEEE come from the germline V gene. The CDR3 consists of 18 residues. As DNA, the CDR3 is TGTGCCAGCCCCCTCTCGCGGGGGACGAAGACTCTCTACAATGAGCAGTTCTTC. Its translation: CASPLSRGTKTLYNEQFF.

V is TRBV9 and J is TRBJ2-5, with D possibly TRBD1 on 6 matching bases. The DNA end favors TRBJ2-7, so the J call may be wrong. Per the germline V gene, CDR1 is SGDLS and CDR2 is YYNGEE. CDR3 size: 14 residues. The DNA of the CDR3 is TGTGCCAGCAGCCCCCGACAGGAGTACTACGAGCAGTACTTC. The encoded protein is CASSPRQEYYEQYF.

This chain connects TRBV7-2 to TRBJ2-1; TRBD1 is a possible D gene (6 bases). Trimming cost V 1 base and J 7 bases, with 14 bases left between them. Germline CDR1 SGHTA, CDR2 FQGNSA. CDR3 length equals 15 residues. CDR3 sequence: CASSLGGLVENEQFF. The DNA for the CDR3 is TGTGCCAGCAGCTTAGGGGGGCTAGTGGAAAATGAGCAGTTCTTC.

This clone was counted once. The chain is built from TRBV5-4 and TRBJ2-5, with D possibly being TRBD1 (5 bases). Between the trimmed V and J ends, which lost 5 bases and 1 base, there was a span of 15 bases. This CDR3 is 15 amino acids long. Germline V gene sequence: CDR1 SGHNT, CDR2 YYREEE (reference sequence). The CDR3 coding sequence is TGTGCCAGCAGTCCCGGACAACTCAGCCAAGAGACCCAGTACTTC. Translated: CASSPGQLSQETQYF.

This chain connects TRBV4-3 to TRBJ2-1; D is unclear. This CDR3 has 16 residues. V was cut by 0 bases and J by 0 bases, with 9 bases left in between. The germline gives CDR1 LGHNA, CDR2 YSLEER. The CDR3 coding sequence is TGCGCCAGCAGCCAAGATCTTTTAGTCTCCTACAATGAGCAGTTCTTC. Translated: CASSQDLLVSYNEQFF.